This T cell receptor beta chain comes out of a study of control samples from healthy donors and cancer patients. Only in-frame clones appear in the TCRdb table, and some are missing; sequencing was by immunoSEQ multiplex PCR. Found here are 61,000 or so clones, around 87% of them singletons; the top ten hold less than 7%. Input material: PBMCs. The clonotype comes from a man aged 55 to 70 with colorectal cancer.

This CDR3 is CASSFGGTYGYTF. CDR3 in DNA: TGTGCCAGCAGCTTCGGGGGTACCTATGGCTACACCTTC. J is TRBJ1-2 and V is TRBV5-4, with a possible D match to TRBD1 (5 bases). The V gene lost 2 bases and the J gene lost 4 bases, with 9 bases spanning the gap. CDR1 and CDR2 (germline): SGHNT, YYREEE (reference sequence). The CDR3 length is 13 residues.